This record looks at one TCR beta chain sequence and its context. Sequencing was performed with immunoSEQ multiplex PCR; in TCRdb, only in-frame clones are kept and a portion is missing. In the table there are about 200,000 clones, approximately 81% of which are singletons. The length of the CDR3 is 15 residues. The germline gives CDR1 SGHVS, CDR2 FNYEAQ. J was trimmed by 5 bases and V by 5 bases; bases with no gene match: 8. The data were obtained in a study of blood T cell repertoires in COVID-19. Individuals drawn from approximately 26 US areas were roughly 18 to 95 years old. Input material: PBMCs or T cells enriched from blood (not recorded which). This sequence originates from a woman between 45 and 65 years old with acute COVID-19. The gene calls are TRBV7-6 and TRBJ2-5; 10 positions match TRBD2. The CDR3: CASSPAGGRRETQYF. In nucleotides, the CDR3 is TGTGCCAGCAGCCCAGCGGGGGGGAGAAGGGAGACCCAGTACTTC.